These 26 T cell receptor beta chains were all obtained from the same sample, sequenced in a study of post-analysis software for immune sequencing data. Presence of unique molecular identifiers characterized the TCR beta cDNA libraries. TCRdb reprocessed the PCR reads via MiXCR and lists one record per CDR3 protein. The data contain about 540,000 distinct CDR3 sequences, approximately 31% of them singletons. Findings and caveats of the study: In patients, TRBV5-6, TRBV5-1 and TRBV20-1 belonged to five TRBV segments found more frequently than in controls.

Antigen specificity for these receptors is unknown. The specimen sequenced was blood. These receptors were collected from a girl under 18 with multiple sclerosis.

This clonotype was observed a handful of times. J is TRBJ2-1 and V is TRBV7-3; 9 nucleotides align to TRBD2. The germline CDR1 and CDR2 sequences are SGHTA and FQGTGA. V gave up 6 bases and J gave up 10 bases; unmatched junction bases: 7. The CDR3 is 13 amino acids. Here the CDR3 DNA reads TGTGCCAGCAGTTCCGGGACTAGCTTGGAGCAGTTCTTC. It yields the protein CASSSGTSLEQFF. The full variable domain, completed using reference TRBV7-3 and TRBJ2-1, is GAGVSQTPSNKVTEKGKYVELRCDPISGHTALYWYRQSLGQGPEFLIYFQGTGAADDSGLPNDRFFAVRPEGSVSTLKIQRTERGDSAVYLCASSSGTSLEQFFGPGTRLTVL.

The chain uses TRBV4-1 and TRBJ2-3, with D maybe TRBD2 (5 bases). V was shortened by 1 base and J by 5 bases, with 13 bases between the two germline ends. This CDR3 has 15 residues. CDR1 MGHRA and CDR2 YSYEKL come from the germline V gene. The CDR3 spells CASSQAIRAGDTQYF. CDR3 nucleotide sequence: TGCGCCAGCAGCCAAGCCATCCGGGCGGGAGATACGCAGTATTTT.

This clonotype showed up just a few times. The chain employs TRBV20-1 and TRBJ2-5; D gene uncertain. The CDR3 extends over 13 amino acids. Trimming pared 1 base from V and 5 bases from J, leaving 11 bases between. The V gene's germline CDR1 is DFQATT and CDR2 SNEGSKA (reference sequence). The CDR3 bases are TGCAGTGCTAGAGTAATTCTGGAGGAGACCCAGTACTTC. It is translated as CSARVILEETQYF.

V is TRBV15 and J is TRBJ1-2; D not resolved. The CDR3 has 13 amino acids. Per germline, CDR1 LNHNV and CDR2 YYDKDF (reference sequence). The germline V and J ends were trimmed by 5 bases and 4 bases, with 11 bases remaining between them. CDR3 in DNA: TGTGCCACCAGCCCTCAGAGTGTCTATGGCTACACCTTC. It yields the protein CATSPQSVYGYTF. The entire variable domain, with the rest obtained from reference TRBV15 and TRBJ1-2, is as follows: DAMVIQNPRYQVTQFGKPVTLSCSQTLNHNVMYWYQQKSSQAPKLLFHYYDKDFNNEADTPDNFQSRRPNTSFCFLDIRSPGLGDTAMYLCATSPQSVYGYTFGSGTRLTVV.

The table lists this clonotype with a few counts. The chain recombines TRBV6-5 with TRBJ2-5, with TRBD1 identical over 11 bases. Germline CDR1 and CDR2: MNHEY and SVGAGI. With V trimmed by 3 bases and J by 2 bases, 2 bases remained unmatched. The CDR3 contains 15 residues. This chain's CDR3 is CASSYGDRGQETQYF. CDR3 coding DNA: TGTGCCAGCAGTTATGGGGACAGGGGGCAAGAGACCCAGTACTTC.

A remark on this clonotype: A read error is possible here, since a much larger clone lies one base away. Lacking the conserved final phenylalanine or tryptophan, this CDR3 likely reflects a read error. This chain connects TRBV7-2 to TRBJ1-1; D is unclear. The CDR3 totals 13 residues. Trimming cost V 4 bases and J 1 base, with 7 bases left between them. The germline V gene has CDR1 SGHTA and CDR2 FQGNSA. Here the CDR3 DNA reads TGTGCCAGCAGCTCCGGCAGGAACACTGAAGCTTTCTTG. Its protein product is CASSSGRNTEAFL.

The chain joins TRBV19 to TRBJ2-6; no definite D call. In germline, CDR1 is LNHDA, CDR2 SQIVND (reference sequence). Trimming shortened V by 1 base and J by 3 bases, and 1 base separated the two germline ends. CDR3 size: 13 residues. The CDR3 DNA follows: TGTGCCAGTAGTATAGGTGGGGCCAACGTCCTGACTTTC. Protein: CASSIGGANVLTF.

The chain employs TRBV9 and TRBJ1-2, with D maybe TRBD1 (6 bases). With 3 bases removed from V and 0 bases from J, the gap between germline ends came to 12 bases. Germline assignment: CDR1 SGDLS and CDR2 YYNGEE. The CDR3 is made up of 15 amino acids. CDR3 protein: CASSGAGEANYGYTF. The CDR3 DNA reads TGTGCCAGCAGCGGTGCAGGGGAAGCTAACTATGGCTACACCTTC.

The chain is built from TRBV9 and TRBJ2-5; D not resolved. From germline, CDR1 is SGDLS and CDR2 YYNGEE. V lost 4 bases to trimming and J lost 6 bases, with 13 bases between them. The CDR3 runs to 13 residues. For the CDR3, the DNA is TGTGCCAGCAGCACGGACCCCCAGCAGACCCAGTACTTC. Translation: CASSTDPQQTQYF.

This clonotype showed up just a few times. In DNA, the CDR3 is TGTGCCAGCAGTTACTCATTGCCTAGCACAGATACGCAGTATTTT. This codes for CASSYSLPSTDTQYF. V usage is TRBV6-5 and J usage is TRBJ2-3; unclear D gene. The CDR3 consists of 15 residues. The V gene's germline CDR1 is MNHEY and CDR2 SVGAGI. The germline V and J ends were trimmed by 0 bases and 0 bases, with 7 bases remaining between them.

This clonotype occurred a few times. V gene TRBV7-9 combines with J gene TRBJ2-7; possible D gene TRBD2, 6 bases. Germline-derived CDR1 and CDR2 are SEHNR and FQNEAQ (reference sequence). Trimming shortened V by 6 bases and J by 6 bases, and 24 bases separated the two germline ends. This CDR3 region has 16 residues. The CDR3 spells CASSSAGMTPVGEQYF. The DNA for the CDR3 is TGTGCCAGCAGTTCCGCGGGGATGACCCCAGTAGGCGAGCAGTACTTC.

The chain uses TRBV10-3 and TRBJ1-6; TRBD1 might be the D (6 bases). Germline CDR1 reads ENHRY; CDR2 reads SYGVKD. The CDR3 runs to 14 residues. Trimming cost V 4 bases and J 15 bases, with 19 bases left between them. In DNA form, the CDR3 reads TGTGCCATCAGTGTTAGCGAGACAGGTAGTCTCCTCCACTTT. Its translation is CAISVSETGSLLHF.

The table lists this clonotype with a few counts. This chain connects TRBV4-1 to TRBJ2-4; 11 bases agree with TRBD1. This CDR3 is built from 16 residues. V lost 0 bases to trimming and J lost 7 bases; unmatched junction nucleotides: 5. The germline CDR1 and CDR2 sequences are MGHRA and YSYEKL. The CDR3 nucleotides read TGCGCCAGCAGCCAAGAAGGGACAGGGGGGAGTAACATTCAGTACTTC. Its translation: CASSQEGTGGSNIQYF.

The rearrangement joins TRBV5-5 to TRBJ2-1; D is unclear. The CDR3 is made up of 15 amino acids. V lost 4 bases, J lost 7 bases, and 18 bases lay in between. Germline CDR1 SGHKS, CDR2 YYEKEE (reference sequence). In nucleotides, the CDR3 is TGTGCCAGCAGCCAGACGGGTGCCCTTGTAAATGAGCAGTTCTTC. It specifies CASSQTGALVNEQFF.

About this clonotype itself: A much larger clonotype is one base distant, so this may be a read error. V is TRBV20-1 and J is TRBJ1-2; 9 nucleotides line up with TRBD1. CDR1 is DFQATT, CDR2 SNEGSKA, per germline (reference sequence). The CDR3 extends over 15 amino acids. The CDR3 spells CSARGDRDSNYDYTF. In DNA, the CDR3 is TGCAGTGCTAGAGGGGACAGGGATTCTAACTATGACTACACCTTC.

The rearrangement uses TRBV13 and TRBJ2-3; 12 bases map to TRBD2. CDR1 and CDR2 from the germline V gene are PRHDT and FYEKMQ (reference sequence). V was pared by 4 bases and J by 2 bases, with 4 bases of the junction left unmatched. The CDR3 spans 16 residues. CDR3 residues: CASSYRTSGDTDTQYF. CDR3 coding DNA: TGTGCCAGCAGCTATAGGACTAGCGGGGACACAGATACGCAGTATTTT.

The chain links TRBV5-4 to TRBJ2-6; a weak D match, TRBD1 (5 bases). CDR1 is SGHNT, CDR2 YYREEE, per germline (reference sequence). The CDR3 is 15 residues long. V lost 5 bases and J 6 bases, leaving 15 bases between the germline ends. CDR3 sequence: CASRQTGLTANVLTF. CDR3 nucleotides: TGTGCCAGCAGACAAACAGGCCTCACGGCCAACGTCCTGACTTTC. Using reference TRBV5-4 and TRBJ2-6 for the parts outside the CDR3, the full variable domain is ETGVTQSPTHLIKTRGQQVTLRCSSQSGHNTVSWYQQALGQGPQFIFQYYREEENGRGNFPPRFSGLQFPNYSSELNVNALELDDSALYLCASRQTGLTANVLTFGAGSRLTVL.

Notes on this clonotype: The germline gene is not matched at one end of the junction; a read error may be the cause. The chain is built from TRBV11-2 and TRBJ2-5, with D perhaps matching TRBD1 or TRBD2 (6 bases each). Germline CDR1 and CDR2: SGHAT and FQNNGV. CDR3 size: 15 residues. CDR3 amino acids: CACSLVGGWEETQYF. The CDR3 DNA sequence: TGTGCCTGCAGCTTAGTGGGGGGCTGGGAAGAGACCCAGTACTTC. The variable domain in full, with the rest retrieved from reference TRBV11-2 and TRBJ2-5, is EAGVAQSPRYKIIEKRQSVAFWCNPISGHATLYWYQQILGQGPKLLIQFQNNGVVDDSQLPKDRFSAERLKGVDSTLKIQPAKLEDSAVYLCACSLVGGWEETQYFGPGTRLLVL.

The chain couples TRBV7-3 to TRBJ2-7, with no clear D. Matching the DNA end better, TRBJ2-5 makes the J call doubtful. CDR1 and CDR2 from the germline V gene are SGHTA and FQGTGA. CDR3 length equals 14 residues. The CDR3 reads CASSSWASWETQYF. The DNA for the CDR3 is TGTGCCAGCAGCTCCTGGGCCAGCTGGGAGACCCAGTACTTC.

The rearrangement uses TRBV20-1 and TRBJ2-3; no clear D. Germline V CDR1 and CDR2: DFQATT, SNEGSKA (reference sequence). V was pared by 4 bases and J by 3 bases, with 14 bases between. There are 14 residues in the CDR3. CDR3 protein: CSANGVQRTDTQYF. The CDR3 DNA sequence: TGCAGTGCTAATGGCGTACAGAGAACAGATACGCAGTATTTT.

There are a few counts of this clonotype. An end of the junction differs from the germline gene, which may be a read error. This chain uses TRBV6-5 with TRBJ1-5; D is possibly TRBD1 (5 bases). The CDR3 covers 15 residues. Germline V gene sequence: CDR1 MNHEY, CDR2 SVGAGI. The CDR3 DNA reads as TGTGCTAGCAGCCCCCAGGGAGGATTGGCGCAGCCCCAGCATTTT. Its translation: CASSPQGGLAQPQHF.

This clonotype was seen only a few times. V and J are TRBV7-3 and TRBJ2-3, with 12 bases that match TRBD2. This CDR3 comprises 17 residues. Germline values: CDR1 SGHTA, CDR2 FQGTGA. V shed 2 bases, J shed 2 bases, and the junction held 5 bases outside the gene matches. This CDR3 is CASSLERTSGATDTQYF. CDR3 bases: TGTGCCAGCAGCTTAGAGAGGACTAGCGGGGCCACAGATACGCAGTATTTT. The whole variable domain, filled in from reference TRBV7-3 and TRBJ2-3, reads GAGVSQTPSNKVTEKGKYVELRCDPISGHTALYWYRQSLGQGPEFLIYFQGTGAADDSGLPNDRFFAVRPEGSVSTLKIQRTERGDSAVYLCASSLERTSGATDTQYFGPGTRLTVL.

This clonotype was found a few times. V gene TRBV20-1 combines with J gene TRBJ2-7; 9 bases line up with TRBD2. The J call may be faulty, since TRBJ2-5 better matches the DNA end. The CDR3 has 13 residues. Germline V gene lookup returns CDR1 DFQATT and CDR2 SNEGSKA (reference sequence). The CDR3 nucleotides read TGCAGTCCCCACGCTAGCGGGGAAGAGACCCAGTACTTC. Its translation is CSPHASGEETQYF.

This chain connects TRBV20-1 to TRBJ2-7, with 9 bases lining up with TRBD2. CDR1 and CDR2 (germline): DFQATT, SNEGSKA (reference sequence). The CDR3 sequence is 14 residues long. J gave up 3 bases and V 3 bases, and 6 bases lay outside the gene matches. For the CDR3, the DNA is TGCAGTGCTAGGGCTAGCGGGAAGGGCTACGAGCAGTACTTC. It codes for CSARASGKGYEQYF.

This rearrangement joins TRBV4-1 to TRBJ1-2, with 9 bases matching TRBD1. From germline, CDR1 is MGHRA and CDR2 YSYEKL. V trimming: 6 bases; J trimming: 3 bases; junction bases outside the gene matches: 11. The CDR3 has 16 residues. The CDR3: CASSQAKGQGDYGYTF. CDR3 bases: TGCGCCAGCAGTCAGGCGAAGGGACAGGGAGACTATGGCTACACCTTC.

The chain couples TRBV5-1 to TRBJ1-1; D is undetermined. Germline V gene lookup returns CDR1 SGHRS and CDR2 YFSETQ. The V end was cut by 2 bases, the J end by 2 bases, with 16 bases between. The CDR3 runs 16 residues. Written as DNA, the CDR3 is TGCGCCAGCAGCTTTACATCGGGTCGAATCAACACTGAAGCTTTCTTT. It codes for CASSFTSGRINTEAFF.